This paragraph covers one T cell receptor beta chain sequence. This clonotype was recorded at least ten times. Its antigen is unknown. One base away there is no much larger clone; base qualities are not given. The library relied on 5' RACE. The run used an Illumina HiSeq 2500. A second PCR of about 6 to 12 cycles was performed with a sample-barcoded 5' primer and a J-beta primer mix. A unique molecular identifier was introduced onto each TCR beta cDNA molecule by a template-switch 5' adaptor carrying 12 random nucleotides. Each sample yielded at least 2.5 million CDR3-containing paired-end reads. First-strand cDNA was synthesized from all RNA with the Mint cDNA synthesis kit, primed by a TRBC-specific oligonucleotide. All cDNA was treated with uracil-DNA glycosylase and then went through a first 18-cycle PCR with the universal primers M1SS and BC2_uni_R. Under the source paper's analysis protocol: For normalization, 1 million high-quality reads were randomly selected from each sample, with every read carrying a distinct molecular identifier. Reads sharing molecular identifiers were discarded rather than binned into consensus sequences. CDR3 identification, clonotype clustering and error correction used MiTCR with a Q25 quality threshold and the strictest error-elimination algorithm. Lower-bound total TCR beta diversity was estimated with a nonparametric unseen species model using Euler transformation. The public reads were reprocessed in TCRdb via fastp at Q25 and MiXCR, keeping in-frame beta chains. Records with the same CDR3 protein are collapsed into one entry carrying the most frequent genes and DNA. TCRdb, not the original authors, processed these V and J calls. The sample records 590,000 or so distinct CDR3 sequences, 25% to 35% of which are singletons. The top ten clonotypes cover around 14% of the sample.

Donors were approximately 42 systemically healthy Caucasian individuals from Russia aged 6 to 90 years. Each donor gave about 10 milliliters of peripheral blood, drawn into EDTA-treated Vacutainer tubes. Ficoll-Paque density-gradient centrifugation was used to isolate PBMCs, with at least 7 million per sample. Total RNA, at least 6 micrograms per sample, was extracted from PBMCs with Trizol reagent. For every donor, an aliquot of PBMCs went through flow cytometry to measure the percentages of naive CD45RAhigh/CD27high T cells. From the cysteine up to the phenylalanine, the CDR3 has a length of 14 residues. CDR3 DNA is the only sequence kept; it has 42 bases, read in frame from the first base. Taken from the germline V gene (reference sequence), the CDR1 and CDR2 loops are MNHEY and SMNVEV. V is clipped by 1 base and J by 1 base, and the sequence between their germline boundaries is 8 bases long. This sample is part of a study of blood T cells in healthy people across ages (dated by TCRdb to about 2015). For the wider study: Template switching captured roughly one uniquely barcoded TCR beta cDNA molecule per two T cells in model experiments. Using deep sequencing normalized with unique cDNA molecular identifiers, the study measured how TCR beta repertoire diversity changes with age. Four age groups were formed from the donors: young (average approximately 15 years), middle-aged (approximately 40), aged (over 55) and long-lived (more than 75). To avoid experimental bias, donors of different ages were spread randomly across the sequencing lanes. Two additional independent replicas of 1 million unique cDNA reads from the same blood draw were analyzed for two donors (one aged 18 to 30 and one aged 80 or older). On the study overall, not on this receptor specifically: Because profiling used bulk unsorted PBMCs, naive and antigen-experienced compartments could not be compared conclusively. A strong correlation was found between observed TCR beta diversity and the percentage of naive T cells measured by flow cytometry. Estimates of total diversity based on one million sequenced T cells were regarded as lower bounds and as underestimates. Compared with the aged group, the long-lived group had more naive CD4+ T cells, fewer expanded clones and increased TCR diversity, a pattern suggesting age selection. As age increased, observed TCR beta diversity per million T cells dropped in a roughly linear way, and a significant reduction was already evident by age 40. Donor CMV infection status was unknown, potentially confounding age-related changes in expanded clonotypes.

Rearrangement joined TRBV27 to TRBJ2-7, with the D gene uncertain. The clonotype was recovered from a woman of 80 years or more in good health. Material for sequencing was blood. The sequenced DNA: TGTGCCAGCAGTTTATTTGGCTTATCCTACGAGCAGTACTTC. Its protein is CASSLFGLSYEQYF.